One sample yielded the 10 T cell receptor beta chains listed below, sequenced in a study of T cell responses to AZD1222 COVID-19 vaccine. The table came from immunoSEQ multiplex PCR; TCRdb's copy has only in-frame clones and leaves some out. This table holds about 15,000 clones, about nine tenths found once. Sequenced material: peripheral blood, taken 28 days after the second AZD1222 dose. Every receptor here comes from an adult who received the AZD1222 COVID-19 vaccine.

The chain combines TRBV5-1 with TRBJ1-1, with D hard to call. CDR3 length equals 11 residues. Germline V gene lookup returns CDR1 SGHRS and CDR2 YFSETQ. Trimming removed 5 bases at V and 4 bases at J, with 6 bases between. CDR3: CASRTSTEAFF. The DNA of the CDR3 is TGCGCCAGCAGGACGAGCACTGAAGCTTTCTTT.

The chain combines TRBV12-3 or TRBV12-4 with TRBJ2-2; D may correspond to TRBD1 or TRBD2 (5 bases each). Trimming stripped 5 bases from V and 4 bases from J, with 8 bases between. The CDR3 is 13 amino acids. CDR3 nucleotide sequence: TGTGCCAGCAGTCCCGGGACCACCGGGGAGCTGTTTTTT. Protein sequence: CASSPGTTGELFF.

The chain combines TRBV18 with TRBJ2-1; TRBD1 agrees at 9 bases. Germline CDR1 reads KGHSH; CDR2 reads LQKENI. The length of the CDR3 is 15 residues. After removal of 2 bases from V and 4 bases from J, the junction contained 3 bases not matched to a gene. As DNA, the CDR3 is TGTGCCAGCTCACCAGCACAGGGGGCTTACAATGAGCAGTTCTTC. Translated, it gives CASSPAQGAYNEQFF.

CDR3 sequence reads: CAWSDGGEELFF. The CDR3 region has the DNA TGTGCCTGGAGTGATGGGGGCGAGGAACTGTTTTTT. The genes are TRBV30 and TRBJ1-4, with D perhaps matching TRBD1 (6 bases). The CDR3 is made up of 12 amino acids. Trimming pared 1 base from V and 12 bases from J, leaving 12 bases between. Per the germline V gene, CDR1 is GTSNPN and CDR2 is SVGIG (reference sequence).

This rearrangement joins TRBV7-2 to TRBJ1-1, with 9 positions matching TRBD1. V was clipped by 1 base and J by 10 bases; unmatched bases: 10. The germline CDR1 and CDR2 sequences are SGHTA and FQGNSA. The CDR3 is 15 amino acids. The CDR3 DNA reads TGTGCCAGCAGCTTAGTAGGGACAGGGACCTCCCGAGCTTTCTTT. This translates into CASSLVGTGTSRAFF. Variable domain in full (rest from reference TRBV7-2 and TRBJ1-1): GAGVSQSPSNKVTEKGKDVELRCDPISGHTALYWYRQSLGQGLEFLIYFQGNSAPDKSGLPSDRFSAERTGGSVSTLTIQRTQQEDSAVYLCASSLVGTGTSRAFFGQGTRLTVV.

This chain uses TRBV11-2 with TRBJ2-1; D ambiguous. Trimming cost V 2 bases and J 7 bases, with 18 bases left between them. Germline CDR1 SGHAT, CDR2 FQNNGV. CDR3 length: 16 amino acids. As DNA, the CDR3 is TGTGCCAGCAGCTTATCTTCCAGCGTCTCTGTTAATGAGCAGTTCTTC. Protein product: CASSLSSSVSVNEQFF.

The gene calls are TRBV7-2 and TRBJ2-1, with D tentatively TRBD2 (6 bases). The V gene lost 7 bases and the J gene lost 16 bases, with 17 bases spanning the gap. The CDR3 contains 11 residues. In germline, CDR1 is SGHTA, CDR2 FQGNSA. Written as DNA, the CDR3 is TGTGCCAGCACCGTAGCGGCTTCTTTCTTCTTC. It codes for CASTVAASFFF.

The chain uses TRBV7-9 and TRBJ1-6; D gene unclear. The CDR3 length is 17 residues. Germline-derived CDR1 and CDR2 are SEHNR and FQNEAQ (reference sequence). The V end was cut by 5 bases, the J end by 4 bases, with 18 bases between. The CDR3 spells CASSPRDDLIYNSPLHF. The DNA of the CDR3 is TGTGCCAGCAGCCCCCGTGATGACCTTATTTATAATTCACCCCTCCACTTT.

The chain uses TRBV25-1 and TRBJ2-7, with 9 bases lining up with TRBD1. CDR1 and CDR2 from the germline V gene are MGHDK and SYGVNS. V was pared by 8 bases and J by 3 bases, with 8 bases of the junction left unmatched. The CDR3 contains 14 residues. The CDR3 sequence is CASGTGTGLYEQYF. The CDR3 region has the DNA TGTGCCAGCGGTACCGGGACAGGGCTCTACGAGCAGTACTTC.

The chain carries TRBV29-1 and TRBJ1-4; D is unresolved. This CDR3 is 13 amino acids long. The V end lost 5 bases, the J end lost 7 bases, and 14 bases lay between the germline ends. Per germline, CDR1 SQVTM and CDR2 ANQGSEA. As DNA, the CDR3 is TGCAGCGTTACGTTCAGTGCAGGTGAAAAACTGTTTTTT. Translation: CSVTFSAGEKLFF.